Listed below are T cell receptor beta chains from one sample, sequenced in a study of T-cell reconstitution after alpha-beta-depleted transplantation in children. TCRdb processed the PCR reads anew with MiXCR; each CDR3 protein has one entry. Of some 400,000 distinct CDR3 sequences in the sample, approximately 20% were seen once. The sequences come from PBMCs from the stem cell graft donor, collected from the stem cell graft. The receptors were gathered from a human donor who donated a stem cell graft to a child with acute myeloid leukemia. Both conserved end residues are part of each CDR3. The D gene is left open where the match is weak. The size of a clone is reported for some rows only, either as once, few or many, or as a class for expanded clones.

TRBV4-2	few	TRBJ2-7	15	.	CASSYLGGSLYEQYF	TGTGCCAGCAGCTATCTGGGGGGCTCTCTTTACGAGCAGTACTTC
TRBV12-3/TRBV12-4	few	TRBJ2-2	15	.	CASTGAQLRAGELFF	TGTGCCAGCACCGGAGCCCAGCTCAGAGCCGGGGAGCTGTTTTTT
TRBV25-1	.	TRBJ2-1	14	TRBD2	CASSAGTSGRKEFF	TGTGCCAGCAGTGCGGGGACTAGCGGGAGGAAGGAGTTCTTC
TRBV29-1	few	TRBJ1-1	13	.	CSVEAYGRDEAFF	TGCAGCGTTGAAGCCTACGGAAGAGATGAAGCTTTCTTT
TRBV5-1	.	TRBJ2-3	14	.	CASSFSPDTDTQYF	TGCGCCAGCAGCTTCAGCCCGGACACAGATACGCAGTATTTT
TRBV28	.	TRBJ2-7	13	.	CASSFPGHRAMYF	TGTGCCAGCAGTTTCCCCGGACATCGGGCTATGTACTTC
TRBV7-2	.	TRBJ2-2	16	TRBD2	CASSRPGLANTGELFF	TGTGCCAGCAGCCGACCGGGACTAGCGAACACCGGGGAGCTGTTTTTT
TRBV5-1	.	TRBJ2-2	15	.	CASSLDLASTGELFF	TGCGCCAGCAGCTTAGATCTAGCCTCCACCGGGGAGCTGTTTTTT
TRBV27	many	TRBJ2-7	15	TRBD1	CASSLTGDSSYEQYF	TGTGCCAGCAGTCTGACAGGGGATTCTTCCTACGAGCAGTACTTC
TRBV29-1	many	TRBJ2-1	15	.	CSVVKGRRSYNEQFF	TGCAGCGTTGTAAAGGGGCGCAGGTCCTACAATGAGCAGTTCTTC
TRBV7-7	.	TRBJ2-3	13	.	CASSWRALDTQYF	TGTGCCAGCAGCTGGCGGGCCTTGGATACGCAGTATTTT
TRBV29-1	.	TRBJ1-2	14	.	CSAGGDRRNYGYTF	TGCAGCGCCGGTGGGGACCGGAGGAACTATGGCTACACCTTC
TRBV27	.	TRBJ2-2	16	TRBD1	CASSSAMTGGYRELFF	TGTGCCAGCAGCTCCGCCATGACAGGGGGCTACCGGGAGCTGTTTTTT
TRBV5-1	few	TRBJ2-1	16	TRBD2	CASSLVTSGPYNEQFF	TGCGCCAGCAGCTTGGTAACTAGCGGGCCATACAATGAGCAGTTCTTC